These T cell receptor beta chains were read from a single sample in a study of regulatory T cells in long-lasting Graves disease. MiXCR, applied by TCRdb to the multiplex PCR reads, yields one record per CDR3 protein. The table lists hundreds of thousands of distinct CDR3 sequences, 20% to 25% of them singletons. The specimen comprised peripheral blood mononuclear cells (PBMCs), sampled when the disease was refractory, from a patient treated with antithyroid drugs. These receptor sequences come from a female donor with Graves disease. Each CDR3 is given with its conserved first and last residue. A D gene is named only where the DNA matches it firmly. Some rows have no size entry. The others give once, few or many, or a class for an expanded clone.

J gene | V gene | clone size | D gene | CDR3 protein | CDR3 DNA
TRBJ2-7 | TRBV20-1 | NA | NA | CSARDSHTYEQYF | TGCAGTGCAAGGGACTCCCACACCTACGAGCAGTACTTC
TRBJ2-7 | TRBV6-5 | few | NA | CASSSEGRVYEQYF | TGTGCCAGCAGTTCAGAGGGTAGAGTTTACGAGCAGTACTTC
TRBJ2-1 | TRBV12-3/TRBV12-4 | NA | NA | CASSLAGVDEQFF | TGTGCCAGCAGTTTAGCGGGAGTCGATGAGCAGTTCTTC
TRBJ1-2 | TRBV5-1 | NA | NA | CASSAGGPPGYTF | TGCGCCAGCAGCGCCGGGGGGCCCCCTGGCTACACCTTC
TRBJ2-5 | TRBV7-9 | few | TRBD2 | CASSLLTLGGTPRETQYF | TGTGCCAGCAGCTTGCTCACCCTGGGGGGGACCCCCCGAGAGACCCAGTACTTC
TRBJ2-7 | TRBV12-3/TRBV12-4 | many | NA | CASSLFRTYEQYF | TGTGCCAGCAGTTTGTTTCGCACCTACGAGCAGTACTTC
TRBJ1-5 | TRBV15 | NA | TRBD1 | CAISRDRPGQGPLPQHF | TGTGCCATCAGCAGAGATCGCCCCGGACAGGGGCCTTTGCCCCAGCATTTT
TRBJ2-1 | TRBV12-3/TRBV12-4 | few | TRBD2 | CASSFSGSNNEQFF | TGTGCCAGCAGTTTTAGCGGGAGCAACAATGAGCAGTTCTTC
TRBJ2-5 | TRBV29-1 | many | TRBD2 | CSVSQLAGETQYF | TGCAGCGTTTCCCAACTAGCGGGAGAGACCCAGTACTTC
TRBJ2-7 | TRBV2 | many | TRBD1 | CASRQGHLYEQYF | TGTGCCAGTCGACAGGGACACCTCTACGAGCAGTACTTC
TRBJ1-5 | TRBV6-1 | few | NA | CASSEARGNQPQHF | TGTGCCAGCAGTGAAGCGAGGGGCAATCAGCCCCAGCATTTT
TRBJ2-2 | TRBV29-1 | many | TRBD1 | CSVGQGAIGELFF | TGCAGCGTTGGACAGGGGGCTATCGGGGAGCTGTTTTTT
TRBJ2-7 | TRBV7-2 | many | NA | CASSPKGEFEGEQYF | TGTGCCAGCAGCCCCAAAGGGGAATTTGAAGGCGAGCAGTACTTC
TRBJ2-2 | TRBV12-3/TRBV12-4 | NA | NA | CASSSRLVNTGELFF | TGTGCCAGCAGTTCCCGACTAGTGAACACCGGGGAGCTGTTTTTT
TRBJ2-7 | TRBV7-9 | NA | NA | CALQTGPYEQYF | TGTGCCCTCCAGACAGGCCCCTACGAGCAGTACTTC
TRBJ2-7 | TRBV20-1 | many | NA | CSASSAGIYEQYF | TGCAGTGCTAGTTCGGCAGGGATCTACGAGCAGTACTTC
TRBJ2-2 | TRBV11-2 | few | TRBD1 | CASSWETGLSTGELFF | TGTGCCAGCAGCTGGGAGACAGGGTTAAGCACCGGGGAGCTGTTTTTT
TRBJ2-2 | TRBV4-3 | few | NA | CASSQDFRFITGELFF | TGCGCCAGCAGCCAAGATTTCAGGTTTATCACCGGGGAGCTGTTTTTT
TRBJ1-5 | TRBV6-1 | NA | NA | CASSPLRGQPQHF | TGTGCCAGCAGTCCCCTACGGGGGCAGCCCCAGCATTTT
TRBJ1-6 | TRBV10-3 | NA | NA | CAISERRGGDSPLHF | TGTGCCATCAGTGAGCGTCGGGGTGGGGATTCACCCCTCCACTTT
TRBJ2-7 | TRBV7-9 | NA | NA | CASSSAFESGEQYF | TGTGCCAGCAGCTCAGCCTTCGAGTCTGGGGAGCAGTACTTC